The 30 T cell receptor beta chains reported below all come from one sample, sequenced in a study of blood T cell repertoires in COVID-19. Sequencing was performed with immunoSEQ multiplex PCR; in TCRdb, only in-frame clones are kept and a portion is missing. The sample holds around 270,000 clones; about four fifths are singletons and the top ten take approximately 14%. Sequenced: peripheral blood. These TCRs come from a person aged 70 to 85 with COVID-19, enrolled during active disease.

The chain has TRBV21-1 and TRBJ1-2; TRBD1, the table's D call, was not compared with the DNA. TRBV21-1 is a documented pseudogene. The CDR3 consists of 14 residues. The CDR3 bases are TGTGCCAGCAGCAAAGAGGACAGCAACTATGGCTACACCTTC. Its translation is CASSKEDSNYGYTF.

The chain employs TRBV5-1 and TRBJ1-4; perhaps TRBD1 as D (6 bases). Germline V gives CDR1 SGHRS, CDR2 YFSETQ. V dropped 4 bases and J dropped 7 bases, with 20 bases sitting between them. The CDR3 covers 16 residues. CDR3 amino acids: CASSEPVQGVREKLFF. In DNA form, the CDR3 reads TGCGCCAGCAGCGAACCTGTACAGGGCGTCCGTGAAAAACTGTTTTTT.

On this clone itself: Germline and junction disagree at one end, which may indicate a read error. The J gene is TRBJ2-1, the V gene TRBV4-3, with a possible D match to TRBD1 (6 bases). CDR1 is LGHNA and CDR2 is YSLEER in the germline V gene. This CDR3 is 18 amino acids long. The CDR3 region has the DNA TGCGCCAGCAGTCAAGAAGTCCCGGGGACATACACCTACAATGAGCAGTTCTTC. Its translation is CASSQEVPGTYTYNEQFF.

The rearrangement joins TRBV5-5 to TRBJ1-3, with D maybe TRBD1 (6 bases). This CDR3 has 15 residues. V lost 4 bases, J lost 3 bases, and 14 bases lay in between. CDR1 is SGHKS, CDR2 YYEKEE, per germline (reference sequence). CDR3 bases: TGTGCCAGCAGCAGCCTGCGACAGGTTGGAAACACCATATATTTT. Its translation: CASSSLRQVGNTIYF.

The chain uses TRBV29-1 and TRBJ2-7; 10 positions match TRBD1. This CDR3 has 14 amino acids. Looked up from germline, CDR1 is SQVTM and CDR2 is ANQGSEA. The ends lost 7 bases at V and 2 bases at J; junction bases unmatched: 8. CDR3 in DNA: TGCAGCGCTGCGGAGGGACAGGGGACCTACGAGCAGTACTTC. This codes for CSAAEGQGTYEQYF.

The rearrangement joins TRBV29-1 to TRBJ2-1; D gene uncertain. The germline V and J ends were trimmed by 5 bases and 0 bases, with 11 bases remaining between them. Germline values: CDR1 SQVTM, CDR2 ANQGSEA. This CDR3 is built from 14 residues. The CDR3 bases are TGCAGCGTTTTGGGCGTCATCTCCTACAATGAGCAGTTCTTC. It encodes CSVLGVISYNEQFF.

This clone was observed a single time. The V gene is TRBV2, the J gene TRBJ2-3; 14 nucleotides line up with TRBD2. This CDR3 has 15 residues. Germline lookup yields CDR1 SNHLY and CDR2 FYNNEI. Trimming took 5 bases from V and 6 from J; bases not matched to a gene: 4. The DNA for the CDR3 is TGTGCCAGCAGTCGACTAGCGGGGGGGCAGGATACGCAGTATTTT. Translating it yields CASSRLAGGQDTQYF.

The chain carries TRBV7-2 and TRBJ2-7; TRBD1 matches at 8 bases. The germline gives CDR1 SGHTA, CDR2 FQGNSA. The V gene end was trimmed by 5 bases and the J gene end by 8 bases; junction bases not matched to a gene: 5. This CDR3 contains 12 residues. CDR3 DNA: TGTGCCAGCAGCCTGGACAGGGACCAGCAGTACTTC. It yields the protein CASSLDRDQQYF. Filled out from reference TRBV7-2 and TRBJ2-7, the complete variable domain reads GAGVSQSPSNKVTEKGKDVELRCDPISGHTALYWYRQSLGQGLEFLIYFQGNSAPDKSGLPSDRFSAERTGGSVSTLTIQRTQQEDSAVYLCASSLDRDQQYFGPGTRLTVT.

The chain uses TRBV3-1 (or the pseudogene TRBV3-2) and TRBJ1-3; D remains ambiguous. Germline CDR1 and CDR2: LGHDT and YNNKEL (reference sequence). CDR3 length equals 15 residues. Trimming pared 5 bases from V and 0 bases from J, leaving 11 bases between. The CDR3 is CASSLPTGSGNTIYF. The CDR3 DNA follows: TGTGCCAGCAGCTTACCGACGGGCTCTGGAAACACCATATATTTT.

The V call is TRBV6-4, the J call TRBJ1-6; D is undetermined. CDR1 and CDR2 (germline): MRHNA, SNTAGT. The V end was cut by 3 bases, the J end by 9 bases, with 9 bases between. The CDR3 spans 13 residues. In DNA, the CDR3 is TGTGCCAGCAGTGAATCTGGCGGTTCACCCCTCCACTTT. As protein: CASSESGGSPLHF.

This clone was detected only once. This chain links TRBV7-2 with TRBJ2-3, with D uncertain. CDR1 and CDR2 from the germline V gene are SGHTA and FQGNSA. The CDR3 runs to 14 residues. Deletions cut 5 bases from V and 0 bases from J, with 9 bases between. The CDR3 is CASSQIGSTDTQYF. CDR3 sequence (DNA): TGTGCCAGCAGCCAGATCGGGAGCACAGATACGCAGTATTTT.

J is TRBJ1-5 and V is TRBV19, with a weak D call TRBD1 (6 bases). The germline gives CDR1 LNHDA, CDR2 SQIVND (reference sequence). The germline V and J ends were trimmed by 0 bases and 3 bases, with 12 bases remaining between them. The CDR3 totals 16 residues. For the CDR3, the DNA is TGTGCCAGTAGTATAGATGTTGGACAGCACAATCAGCCCCAGCATTTT. Residues: CASSIDVGQHNQPQHF.

The DNA for the CDR3 is TGTGCCAGCAGCCAGGGGAGTTCTACCTACAATGAGCAGTTCTTC. Amino acid sequence: CASSQGSSTYNEQFF. The V call is TRBV5-5, the J call TRBJ2-1; TRBD1 might be the D (6 bases). Germline V lookup: CDR1 SGHKS, CDR2 YYEKEE (reference sequence). The V end was cut by 4 bases, the J end by 2 bases, with 13 bases between. The CDR3 sequence is 15 residues long.

The V gene is TRBV6-2 or TRBV6-3, the J gene TRBJ2-7, with D possibly matching TRBD2 (6 bases). The germline V and J ends were trimmed by 2 bases and 3 bases, with 14 bases remaining between them. The length of the CDR3 is 15 residues. Per the germline V gene, CDR1 is MNHEY and CDR2 is SVGEGT. The CDR3 reads CASSYPMEGIYEQYF. The CDR3 DNA reads TGTGCCAGCAGTTACCCAATGGAGGGGATCTACGAGCAGTACTTC.

As to this clone: The sample carries other DNA sequences with the same CDR3. The chain has TRBV12-3 or TRBV12-4 and TRBJ1-6; weak D call: TRBD1 (6 bases). V was pared by 6 bases and J by 7 bases, with 7 bases between. The CDR3 extends over 12 amino acids. CDR3 residues: CASSTGNSPLHF. In DNA, the CDR3 is TGTGCCAGCAGCACAGGGAATTCACCCCTCCACTTT.

The CDR3 region is CASSLGPWSTQYF. CDR3 sequence (DNA): TGTGCCAGCAGTTTAGGTCCGTGGAGTACGCAGTATTTT. The rearrangement joins TRBV28 to TRBJ2-3; D remains ambiguous. The length of the CDR3 is 13 residues. Trimming removed 2 bases from V and 8 bases from J, with 11 bases in between. Germline assignment: CDR1 MDHEN and CDR2 SYDVKM.

The chain recombines TRBV12-3 or TRBV12-4 with TRBJ1-5, with D uncertain. The CDR3 contains 13 residues. The V end lost 1 base, the J end lost 4 bases, and 5 bases lay between the germline ends. The CDR3 region is CASSLVENQPQHF. CDR3 coding DNA: TGTGCCAGCAGTTTAGTAGAAAATCAGCCCCAGCATTTT.

The chain is built from TRBV18 and TRBJ2-6; 8 nucleotides align to TRBD1. Germline V lookup: CDR1 KGHSH, CDR2 LQKENI. With V trimmed by 4 bases and J by 1 base, 9 bases remained unmatched. There are 18 residues in the CDR3. CDR3 region: CASSLSRGLGSGANVLTF. The DNA of the CDR3 is TGTGCCAGCTCACTATCCAGGGGGCTCGGTTCTGGGGCCAACGTCCTGACTTTC.

V usage is TRBV7-2 and J usage is TRBJ2-1; 8 bases match TRBD2. The CDR3 has 12 residues. Losses at the gene ends were 1 base for V and 16 bases for J; bases not matched to a gene: 6. Germline V gene data show CDR1 as SGHTA and CDR2 as FQGNSA. The CDR3 here is CASSLVVAGTFF. The CDR3 DNA follows: TGTGCCAGCAGCTTAGTGGTAGCGGGGACCTTCTTC. Full variable domain (remainder filled in from reference TRBV7-2 and TRBJ2-1): GAGVSQSPSNKVTEKGKDVELRCDPISGHTALYWYRQSLGQGLEFLIYFQGNSAPDKSGLPSDRFSAERTGGSVSTLTIQRTQQEDSAVYLCASSLVVAGTFFGPGTRLTVL.

The J gene is TRBJ1-3, the V gene TRBV2, with D unresolved. CDR3 size: 13 residues. Germline assignment: CDR1 SNHLY and CDR2 FYNNEI. Trimming took off 7 bases at V and 4 bases at J, with 11 bases between the two ends. The CDR3 DNA follows: TGTGCCAGCATGATGGCCATCGGAAACACCATATATTTT. It translates to CASMMAIGNTIYF.

The chain has TRBV28 and TRBJ1-1; the D is unclear. The CDR3 contains 14 residues. Germline V gives CDR1 MDHEN, CDR2 SYDVKM. Trimming removed 4 bases at V and 10 bases at J, with 19 bases between. Here the CDR3 DNA reads TGTGCCAGCAGTTCCCGAGGTTCGCCCCCTGGAGCTTTCTTT. Its protein product is CASSSRGSPPGAFF.

This clone was observed a few times. The chain couples TRBV18 to TRBJ1-5; tentative D call: TRBD1 (5 bases). V lost 1 base and J 4 bases, leaving 17 bases between the germline ends. The length of the CDR3 is 17 residues. CDR1 and CDR2 from the germline V gene are KGHSH and LQKENI. As DNA, the CDR3 is TGTGCCAGCTCACCACGGCCCCCGGGACTGGAAAATCAGCCCCAGCATTTT. Its translation: CASSPRPPGLENQPQHF. Using reference TRBV18 and TRBJ1-5 for the parts outside the CDR3, the full variable domain is NAGVMQNPRHLVRRRGQEARLRCSPMKGHSHVYWYRQLPEEGLKFMVYLQKENIIDESGMPKERFSAEFPKEGPSILRIQQVVRGDSAAYFCASSPRPPGLENQPQHFGDGTRLSIL.

The chain recombines TRBV28 with TRBJ1-1; the D gene is possibly TRBD1 (5 bases). V lost 4 bases to trimming and J lost 4 bases, with 16 bases between them. Germline V gene sequence: CDR1 MDHEN, CDR2 SYDVKM. The CDR3 consists of 15 residues. CDR3 in amino acids: CASSYTGTGATEAFF. The CDR3 DNA sequence: TGTGCCAGCAGTTATACCGGGACTGGGGCCACTGAAGCTTTCTTT. Drawing the rest from reference TRBV28 and TRBJ1-1, the complete variable domain is DVKVTQSSRYLVKRTGEKVFLECVQDMDHENMFWYRQDPGLGLRLIYFSYDVKMKEKGDIPEGYSVSREKKERFSLILESASTNQTSMYLCASSYTGTGATEAFFGQGTRLTVV.

J is TRBJ1-1 and V is TRBV3-1 (or the pseudogene TRBV3-2), with D possibly being TRBD1 (6 bases). CDR3 length: 14 residues. Trimming pared 4 bases from V and 7 bases from J, leaving 16 bases between. Looked up from germline, CDR1 is LGHDT and CDR2 is YNNKEL (reference sequence). CDR3 bases: TGTGCCAGCAGCCTCCAGGGGAAGGGTGATGAAGCTTTCTTT. Protein sequence: CASSLQGKGDEAFF.

The rearrangement joins TRBV11-2 to TRBJ1-4; the match to TRBD1 covers 7 bases. The junction had 10 bases not matched to a gene; V was cut back by 2 bases and J by 7 bases. There are 16 residues in the CDR3. Germline lookup yields CDR1 SGHAT and CDR2 FQNNGV. CDR3 residues: CASSLNPGGGGEKLFF. The CDR3 region has the DNA TGTGCCAGCAGCTTAAACCCCGGAGGGGGCGGTGAAAAACTGTTTTTT.

J is TRBJ1-5 and V is TRBV19, with a weak D call TRBD1 (5 bases). CDR3 length: 13 amino acids. Trimming left V 7 bases short and J 7 bases short, with 14 bases between. CDR1 is LNHDA and CDR2 is SQIVND in the germline V gene (reference sequence). CDR3 nucleotides: TGTGCCAGTAAACAGGAGTTAGACCAGCCCCAGCATTTT. It encodes CASKQELDQPQHF.

A remark on this clone: This same CDR3 is encoded by further DNA sequences in the sample. The chain carries TRBV7-8 and TRBJ1-5, with 10 bases matching TRBD1. The CDR3 has 14 amino acids. Unmatched junction bases numbered 3, after V lost 5 bases and J lost 5 bases. From germline, CDR1 is SGHVS and CDR2 FQNEAQ. Here the CDR3 reads CASSRGTGDQPQHF. The CDR3 DNA sequence: TGTGCCAGCAGCCGCGGGACAGGGGATCAGCCCCAGCATTTT.

The chain combines TRBV5-8 with TRBJ1-3, with 7 bases lining up with TRBD1. V trimming: 2 bases; J trimming: 2 bases; junction bases outside the gene matches: 4. The CDR3 length is 15 residues. Germline-derived CDR1 and CDR2 are SGHTS and YDEGEE. The CDR3 region is CASSLETGTGNTIYF. Written as DNA, the CDR3 is TGTGCCAGCAGCTTAGAGACAGGGACTGGAAACACCATATATTTT. Complete variable domain (other parts from reference TRBV5-8 and TRBJ1-3): EAGVTQSPTHLIKTRGQQATLRCSPISGHTSVYWYQQALGLGLQFLLWYDEGEERNRGNFPPRFSGRQFPNYSSELNVNALELEDSALYLCASSLETGTGNTIYFGEGSWLTVV.

The chain couples TRBV19 to TRBJ1-1, with D maybe TRBD1 (5 bases). The germline V and J ends were trimmed by 6 bases and 7 bases, with 15 bases remaining between them. The germline V gene has CDR1 LNHDA and CDR2 SQIVND (reference sequence). This CDR3 region has 13 residues. Here the CDR3 DNA reads TGTGCCAGTAGCCTACGGGGGGGGGATGAAGCTTTCTTT. Its translation: CASSLRGGDEAFF.

This chain connects TRBV7-6 to TRBJ2-1; 7 nucleotides match TRBD2. J was trimmed by 7 bases and V by 0 bases; bases with no gene match: 9. Germline CDR1 reads SGHVS; CDR2 reads FNYEAQ. This CDR3 spans 16 amino acids. The CDR3 nucleotides are TGTGCCAGCAGCTTAGCCGGACTAGTGGGTTTGAATGAGCAGTTCTTC. As protein: CASSLAGLVGLNEQFF.